A single sample is the source of the 32 T cell receptor beta chains below, sequenced in a study of beta chain features in type 1 diabetes. As every portion of the isolated RNA was reverse transcribed, the sequencing read expressed TCRB transcripts. This table comes from immunoSEQ multiplex PCR, and its TCRdb copy is limited to in-frame clones, with some not included. This sample has about 620,000 clones, with about a sixth found just once. Sequenced: naive CD4+ T cells from blood. The origin of the receptors is a man aged 18 to 29 in good health.

Concerning this clone itself: This specimen includes other DNA sequences encoding the same CDR3. This chain joins TRBV7-9 and TRBJ1-2; no firm D call. With 2 bases removed from V and 2 bases from J, the gap between germline ends came to 6 bases. This CDR3 has 13 amino acids. CDR1 and CDR2 (germline): SEHNR, FQNEAQ (reference sequence). CDR3 sequence reads: CASSLQENYGYTF. DNA for the CDR3: TGTGCCAGCAGCTTACAGGAGAACTATGGCTACACCTTC.

The J gene is TRBJ2-5, the V gene TRBV5-1; D gene unclear. The ends were cut back, 9 bases at V and 1 base at J, with 13 bases in the middle. The CDR3 consists of 13 residues. Per the germline V gene, CDR1 is SGHRS and CDR2 is YFSETQ. The CDR3 region has the DNA TGCGCCACCTCAAAGGATCTCCAAGAGACCCAGTACTTC. The encoded protein is CATSKDLQETQYF.

The rearrangement links TRBV29-1 to TRBJ1-4, with TRBD1 as a possible D gene (6 bases). The germline gives CDR1 SQVTM, CDR2 ANQGSEA. Trimming left V 4 bases short and J 8 bases short, with 11 bases between. The CDR3 runs to 12 residues. Here the CDR3 reads CSVGGAREKLFF. The DNA of the CDR3 is TGCAGCGTTGGGGGGGCCCGGGAAAAACTGTTTTTT. Based on the CDR3 plus reference TRBV29-1 and TRBJ1-4, the full variable domain is SAVISQKPSRDICQRGTSLTIQCQVDSQVTMMFWYRQQPGQSLTLIATANQGSEATYESGFVIDKFPISRPNLTFSTLTVSNMSPEDSSIYLCSVGGAREKLFFGSGTQLSVL.

This clone was seen more than once but under ten times. This chain links TRBV7-3 with TRBJ1-2, with a weak D call TRBD1 (6 bases). CDR3 length: 13 residues. The germline V gene has CDR1 SGHTA and CDR2 FQGTGA. V was pared by 6 bases and J by 3 bases, with 11 bases between. The CDR3 protein is CASSKGGDYGYTF. The DNA for the CDR3 is TGTGCCAGCAGTAAGGGGGGAGACTATGGCTACACCTTC.

The chain carries TRBV19 and TRBJ1-3, with 9 bases fitting TRBD1. The CDR3 sequence is 14 residues long. Germline values: CDR1 LNHDA, CDR2 SQIVND (reference sequence). V dropped 9 bases and J dropped 0; count of bases not matched to a gene: 3. The CDR3 nucleotides are TGTGCCAGCCGGGACAGGGTCTCTGGAAACACCATATATTTT. Its translation: CASRDRVSGNTIYF.

This sequence joins TRBV28 and TRBJ1-1; 7 nucleotides line up with TRBD1. The CDR3 length is 15 residues. CDR1 and CDR2 from the germline V gene are MDHEN and SYDVKM. V lost 8 bases, J lost 1 base, and 10 bases stayed unmatched. In DNA form, the CDR3 reads TGTGCCAGCGGACCAGGGGGAGGACCGAACACTGAAGCTTTCTTT. Amino acids: CASGPGGGPNTEAFF.

This clone turned up a few times. The chain is built from TRBV28 and TRBJ2-5; D perhaps matches TRBD2 (5 bases). Germline lookup yields CDR1 MDHEN and CDR2 SYDVKM. V lost 6 bases and J lost 0, with 8 bases in between. This CDR3 is 13 amino acids long. DNA for the CDR3: TGTGCCAGCAGGGTACTAGACCAAGAGACCCAGTACTTC. It encodes CASRVLDQETQYF.

The rearrangement joins TRBV27 to TRBJ1-1, with 9 bases that match TRBD1. Unmatched junction bases numbered 7, after V lost 3 bases and J lost 11 bases. The CDR3 is made up of 13 amino acids. Germline CDR1 reads MNHEY; CDR2 reads SMNVEV (reference sequence). In nucleotides, the CDR3 is TGTGCCAGCAGTTTTTTACAGGGGGCCCCTGCTTTCTTT. Its protein is CASSFLQGAPAFF.

The J gene is TRBJ2-3, the V gene TRBV5-4; TRBD2 matches at 15 bases. This CDR3 is 17 amino acids long. Trimming at V came to 2 bases and at J to 1 base, leaving 2 bases not matched to a gene. The germline V gene encodes CDR1 SGHNT and CDR2 YYREEE (reference sequence). CDR3 DNA: TGTGCCAGCAGCTTCGGACTAGCGGGGGGGGGCACAGATACGCAGTATTTT. It codes for CASSFGLAGGGTDTQYF.

There are a few counts of this clone. The chain carries TRBV4-3 and TRBJ1-2; a possible D gene is TRBD1 (5 bases). Germline assignment: CDR1 LGHNA and CDR2 YSLEER. The CDR3 has 15 amino acids. Trimming took off 4 bases at V and 7 bases at J, with 19 bases between the two ends. The CDR3 reads CASSLDSGQDAGYTF. The CDR3 DNA reads as TGCGCCAGCAGCCTAGACTCCGGACAAGACGCTGGCTACACCTTC.

This clone was seen more than once but under ten times. The CDR3 sequence: CAWSLRHQDTQYF. The CDR3 DNA reads TGTGCCTGGAGCCTCCGGCACCAAGATACGCAGTATTTT. This chain uses TRBV30 with TRBJ2-3; D call uncertain. This CDR3 has 13 residues. Trimming removed 3 bases at V and 5 bases at J, with 12 bases between. CDR1 and CDR2 (germline): GTSNPN, SVGIG (reference sequence).

To note about this clone: Other DNA sequences within the sample encode an identical CDR3. The chain joins TRBV9 to TRBJ2-5; TRBD1 agrees at 8 bases. CDR1 and CDR2 (germline): SGDLS, YYNGEE. With 2 bases clipped from V and 5 bases from J, the junction kept 5 bases outside the gene matches. CDR3 size: 14 residues. The DNA of the CDR3 is TGTGCCAGCAGCGTCGGACAGGGAGGTGAGACCCAGTACTTC. Translating it yields CASSVGQGGETQYF. Looking up the rest from reference TRBV9 and TRBJ2-5 gives the full variable domain: DSGVTQTPKHLITATGQRVTLRCSPRSGDLSVYWYQQSLDQGLQFLIQYYNGEERAKGNILERFSAQQFPDLHSELNLSSLELGDSALYFCASSVGQGGETQYFGPGTRLLVL.

This clone was seen more than once but under ten times. The chain combines TRBV19 with TRBJ1-2; 8 bases are shared with TRBD1. Trimming took 5 bases from V and 8 from J; bases not matched to a gene: 7. CDR1 is LNHDA and CDR2 is SQIVND in the germline V gene (reference sequence). The CDR3 length is 13 residues. CDR3 amino acids: CASSAGTGGGYTF. The CDR3 DNA reads TGTGCCAGTAGTGCCGGGACAGGTGGCGGCTACACCTTC.

This clone was counted between two and nine times. The chain couples TRBV25-1 to TRBJ2-6, with D perhaps assigned TRBD1 or TRBD2 (5 bases each). This CDR3 has 18 amino acids. V dropped 3 bases and J dropped 0 bases, with 15 bases sitting between them. In germline, CDR1 is MGHDK, CDR2 SYGVNS. CDR3 DNA: TGTGCCAGCAGTGACTGGGGACGGATGACCTCTGGGGCCAACGTCCTGACTTTC. It translates to CASSDWGRMTSGANVLTF.

The CDR3 protein is CASSRGVGNNEKLFF. DNA of the CDR3: TGTGCCAGCAGCAGAGGTGTAGGCAATAATGAAAAACTGTTTTTT. V gene TRBV7-6 combines with J gene TRBJ1-4, with D uncertain. With 5 bases removed from V and 4 bases from J, the gap between germline ends came to 14 bases. The CDR3 spans 15 residues. Germline V gene lookup returns CDR1 SGHVS and CDR2 FNYEAQ.

This sequence joins TRBV9 and TRBJ2-7; D is unresolved. The V gene's germline CDR1 is SGDLS and CDR2 YYNGEE. The V end lost 0 bases, the J end lost 2 bases, and 6 bases lay between the germline ends. This CDR3 is built from 13 residues. The CDR3 DNA reads as TGTGCCAGCAGCGTAGATCTGACCTACGAGCAGTACTTC. Amino acids: CASSVDLTYEQYF.

This clone was seen only a few times. This CDR3 is also generated by other DNA sequences in the sample. The chain couples TRBV7-3 to TRBJ2-5, with TRBD2 matching over 8 bases. Trimming at V came to 5 bases and at J to 4 bases, leaving 3 bases not matched to a gene. Germline V gene lookup returns CDR1 SGHTA and CDR2 FQGTGA. The CDR3 runs to 13 residues. The CDR3 region is CASSPRGGETQYF. CDR3 nucleotide sequence: TGTGCCAGCAGCCCTCGGGGGGGAGAGACCCAGTACTTC.

This clone was seen only a few times. The chain combines TRBV14 with TRBJ1-3; a weak D match, TRBD1 (5 bases). The CDR3 has 16 amino acids. The germline gives CDR1 SGHDN, CDR2 FVKESK. V was trimmed by 0 bases and J by 4 bases, leaving 13 bases between them. The CDR3 sequence: CASSQDGRGIGNTIYF. For the CDR3, the DNA is TGTGCCAGCAGCCAAGATGGACGGGGGATCGGAAACACCATATATTTT.

Only a few counts were recorded for this clone. The chain recombines TRBV7-9 with TRBJ1-4; D is uncertain. The length of the CDR3 is 15 residues. The V end was cut by 2 bases, the J end by 0 bases, with 7 bases between. Per the germline V gene, CDR1 is SEHNR and CDR2 is FQNEAQ (reference sequence). DNA for the CDR3: TGTGCCAGCAGCTTACAGGCCTCAACTAATGAAAAACTGTTTTTT. It specifies CASSLQASTNEKLFF.

A few counts support this clone. The chain employs TRBV11-2 and TRBJ1-2; D not resolved. V was cut by 5 bases and J by 4 bases, with 8 bases left in between. The germline V gene has CDR1 SGHAT and CDR2 FQNNGV. The CDR3 is 12 amino acids. In DNA, the CDR3 is TGTGCCAGCAGCCCCCGAGGCTATGGCTACACCTTC. Translating it yields CASSPRGYGYTF.

Only a few counts were recorded for this clone. The V and J genes are TRBV28 and TRBJ1-2; TRBD1 might be the D (5 bases). Deletions cut 5 bases from V and 7 bases from J, with 14 bases between. Looked up from germline, CDR1 is MDHEN and CDR2 is SYDVKM. The CDR3 totals 13 residues. Here the CDR3 DNA reads TGTGCCAGCAGTCCAGGGAGGTCCTCTGGCTACACCTTC. This translates into CASSPGRSSGYTF.

Comment on this clone: The same CDR3 also results from other DNA sequences found in this sample. The rearrangement joins TRBV9 to TRBJ2-1, with 11 positions matching TRBD2. Per germline, CDR1 SGDLS and CDR2 YYNGEE. J lost 4 bases, V lost 2 bases, and 2 bases had no gene match. This CDR3 is built from 15 residues. This CDR3 is CASSVGTSGYNEQFF. The DNA of the CDR3 is TGTGCCAGCAGCGTCGGGACTAGCGGATACAATGAGCAGTTCTTC.

This clone showed up just a few times. This chain links TRBV27 with TRBJ1-5; D uncertain. V was clipped by 1 base and J by 0 bases, with 4 bases between them. The germline V gene has CDR1 MNHEY and CDR2 SMNVEV (reference sequence). The CDR3 extends over 14 amino acids. In DNA form, the CDR3 reads TGTGCCAGCAGTTTATTAGATAGCAATCAGCCCCAGCATTTT. As protein: CASSLLDSNQPQHF.

The chain joins TRBV6-1 to TRBJ2-7, with D unclear. The CDR3 is 12 amino acids. V gave up 0 bases and J gave up 4 bases, with 4 bases separating them. Germline loops: CDR1 MNHNS, CDR2 SASEGT. The DNA for the CDR3 is TGTGCCAGCAGTGAAGCTGGGTACGAGCAGTACTTC. It yields the protein CASSEAGYEQYF.

The chain has TRBV5-1 and TRBJ2-3, with D perhaps matching TRBD2 (5 bases). Germline CDR1 SGHRS, CDR2 YFSETQ. CDR3 length equals 15 residues. The ends were cut back, 0 bases at V and 1 base at J, with 9 bases in the middle. The CDR3 DNA reads TGCGCCAGCAGCTTGGGATCCGGGGGCACAGATACGCAGTATTTT. It encodes CASSLGSGGTDTQYF.

In its sample, this clone was seen a few times. The V call is TRBV6-1, the J call TRBJ1-2; the D gene is possibly TRBD1 (5 bases). V was trimmed by 0 bases and J by 2 bases, leaving 13 bases between them. The CDR3 has 16 residues. CDR1 and CDR2 from the germline V gene are MNHNS and SASEGT. CDR3 amino acids: CASSEAATVTNYGYTF. In nucleotides, the CDR3 is TGTGCCAGCAGTGAAGCGGCGACAGTGACAAACTATGGCTACACCTTC.

This clone was detected only a few times. This chain joins TRBV7-3 and TRBJ2-7; the D is unclear. Germline V gene data show CDR1 as SGHTA and CDR2 as FQGTGA. The CDR3 extends over 12 amino acids. V lost 1 base, J lost 6 bases, and 7 bases lay in between. In DNA form, the CDR3 reads TGTGCCAGCAGCTTAAAGCCTACCGAGCAGTACTTC. This translates into CASSLKPTEQYF.

V is TRBV30 and J is TRBJ1-5, with D possibly matching TRBD1 (6 bases). This CDR3 spans 14 amino acids. CDR1 and CDR2 from the germline V gene are GTSNPN and SVGIG (reference sequence). Trimming took off 5 bases at V and 0 bases at J, with 11 bases between the two ends. The CDR3 sequence: CAWDRRLSNQPQHF. The CDR3 nucleotides are TGTGCCTGGGACAGGAGACTTAGCAATCAGCCCCAGCATTTT.

The chain links TRBV6-5 to TRBJ2-1, with D uncertain. The CDR3 is 11 amino acids. Trimming left V 0 bases short and J 9 bases short, with 3 bases between. CDR1 and CDR2 from the germline V gene are MNHEY and SVGAGI. The CDR3 DNA follows: TGTGCCAGCAGTTACTCGTCTGAGCAGTTCTTC. Its translation is CASSYSSEQFF.

Only a few counts were recorded for this clone. Other DNA sequences in the same sample also yield this CDR3. CDR3 region: CASSPGDYGYTF. The CDR3 DNA follows: TGCGCCAGCAGCCCCGGCGACTATGGCTACACCTTC. This chain uses TRBV5-1 with TRBJ1-2; D remains unclear. This CDR3 is 12 amino acids long. The germline gives CDR1 SGHRS, CDR2 YFSETQ. V lost 4 bases and J 3 bases, leaving 7 bases between the germline ends.

This clone was detected only a few times. The chain uses TRBV5-4 and TRBJ1-6; D unclear. V was shortened by 2 bases and J by 13 bases, with 13 bases between the two germline ends. This CDR3 is built from 13 residues. Germline V CDR1 and CDR2: SGHNT, YYREEE (reference sequence). Here the CDR3 reads CASSLPSASPLHF. The CDR3 DNA is TGTGCCAGCAGCTTACCTTCGGCCAGTCCCCTCCACTTT.

A few counts support this clone. The chain combines TRBV6-5 with TRBJ1-5; D is ambiguous. Trimming removed 0 bases at V and 6 bases at J, with 3 bases between. This CDR3 has 12 amino acids. CDR1 MNHEY and CDR2 SVGAGI come from the germline V gene. In DNA, the CDR3 is TGTGCCAGCAGTTACTCCGGTCAGCCCCAGCATTTT. Its protein product is CASSYSGQPQHF.